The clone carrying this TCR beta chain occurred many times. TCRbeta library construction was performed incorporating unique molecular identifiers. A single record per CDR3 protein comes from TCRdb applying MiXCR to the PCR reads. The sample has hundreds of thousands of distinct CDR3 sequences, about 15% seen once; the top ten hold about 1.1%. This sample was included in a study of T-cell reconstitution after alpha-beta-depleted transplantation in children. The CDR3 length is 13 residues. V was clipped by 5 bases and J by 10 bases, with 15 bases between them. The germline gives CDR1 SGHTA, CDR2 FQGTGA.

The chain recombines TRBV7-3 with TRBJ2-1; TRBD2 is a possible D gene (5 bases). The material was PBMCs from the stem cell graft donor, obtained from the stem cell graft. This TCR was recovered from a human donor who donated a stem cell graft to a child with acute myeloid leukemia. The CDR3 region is CASSPDSRGEQFF. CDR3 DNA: TGTGCCAGCAGCCCGGACTCCCGTGGAGAGCAGTTCTTC.